The 10 T cell receptor beta chains below come from one sample, sequenced in a study of shared clonotypes between healthy human individuals. Using immunoSEQ multiplex PCR, the repertoire was profiled, and TCRdb retains in-frame clones only, with some absent. The sample lists 450,000 to 500,000 clones, over 75% occurring once. Sequences were obtained from PBMCs. Receptor source: a woman aged 35 to 49 in good health. Some clones in this sample may be carry-over from other donors' samples.

The J gene is TRBJ2-3, the V gene TRBV10-3; D ambiguous. Deletions cut 6 bases from V and 5 bases from J, with 15 bases between. The germline V gene has CDR1 ENHRY and CDR2 SYGVKD. This CDR3 spans 14 amino acids. As DNA, the CDR3 is TGTGCCATCAGGCCCGTCACCAACGAAGATACGCAGTATTTT. Protein product: CAIRPVTNEDTQYF.

The chain employs TRBV5-1 and TRBJ2-3, with 9 bases aligning to TRBD1. J was trimmed by 4 bases and V by 0 bases; bases with no gene match: 0. This CDR3 is 14 amino acids long. The germline gives CDR1 SGHRS, CDR2 YFSETQ. The CDR3 here is CASSLGTGADTQYF. The CDR3 DNA reads TGCGCCAGCAGCTTGGGGACAGGGGCAGATACGCAGTATTTT.

V and J are TRBV7-3 and TRBJ1-1; D call uncertain. This CDR3 comprises 13 residues. Germline V gives CDR1 SGHTA, CDR2 FQGTGA. Trimming left V 5 bases short and J 5 bases short, with 12 bases between. This CDR3 is CASSLSVGTEAFF. In DNA, the CDR3 is TGTGCCAGCAGCCTAAGCGTGGGGACTGAAGCTTTCTTT.

J is TRBJ2-7 and V is TRBV7-2; TRBD1 is a possible D gene (5 bases). The CDR3 contains 13 residues. Germline loops: CDR1 SGHTA, CDR2 FQGNSA. Trimming took off 5 bases at V and 2 bases at J, with 10 bases between the two ends. The CDR3 here is CASSPRVTYEQYF. Here the CDR3 DNA reads TGTGCCAGCAGCCCCAGGGTTACCTACGAGCAGTACTTC.

This clone was seen only a few times. The chain carries TRBV5-1 and TRBJ2-6; tentatively, D is TRBD1 (5 bases). There are 15 residues in the CDR3. Trimming cost V 4 bases and J 0 bases, with 8 bases left between them. Germline loops: CDR1 SGHRS, CDR2 YFSETQ. CDR3 residues: CASSTGHSGANVLTF. The DNA for the CDR3 is TGCGCCAGCAGCACCGGACACTCTGGGGCCAACGTCCTGACTTTC.

This sequence joins TRBV7-9 and TRBJ1-3; D is undetermined. CDR1 is SEHNR, CDR2 FQNEAQ, per germline (reference sequence). The length of the CDR3 is 14 residues. The V end was cut by 4 bases, the J end by 2 bases, with 9 bases between. Here the CDR3 reads CASSSGGPGNTIYF. The CDR3 DNA reads TGTGCCAGCAGCTCCGGAGGTCCTGGAAACACCATATATTTT. The full variable domain, with the rest looked up from reference TRBV7-9 and TRBJ1-3, is DTGVSQNPRHKITKRGQNVTFRCDPISEHNRLYWYRQTLGQGPEFLTYFQNEAQLEKSRLLSDRFSAERPKGSFSTLEIQRTEQGDSAMYLCASSSGGPGNTIYFGEGSWLTVV.

There are a few counts of this clone. The genes are TRBV15 and TRBJ1-1, with D hard to call. CDR3 length: 14 residues. With 6 bases removed from V and 3 bases from J, the gap between germline ends came to 14 bases. CDR1 and CDR2 from the germline V gene are LNHNV and YYDKDF (reference sequence). The CDR3 spells CATRVRLRDTEAFF. The CDR3 DNA sequence: TGTGCCACCAGGGTTCGGCTAAGGGACACTGAAGCTTTCTTT.

About this clone: The sample has other DNA sequences that encode this CDR3 too. The CDR3: CASSLAGTGNTIYF. Here the CDR3 DNA reads TGTGCCAGCAGCTTAGCAGGGACAGGAAACACCATATATTTT. The chain is built from TRBV7-9 and TRBJ1-3; D might be TRBD1 (6 bases). Germline values: CDR1 SEHNR, CDR2 FQNEAQ (reference sequence). The V and J ends lost 0 bases and 4 bases respectively, with 7 bases between them. This CDR3 region has 14 residues. The full variable domain, rest sourced from reference TRBV7-9 and TRBJ1-3, is DTGVSQNPRHKITKRGQNVTFRCDPISEHNRLYWYRQTLGQGPEFLTYFQNEAQLEKSRLLSDRFSAERPKGSFSTLEIQRTEQGDSAMYLCASSLAGTGNTIYFGEGSWLTVV.

The gene calls are TRBV28 and TRBJ1-2; D perhaps matches TRBD1 (5 bases). Germline V gives CDR1 MDHEN, CDR2 SYDVKM. V lost 6 bases, J lost 6 bases, and 8 bases lay in between. The CDR3 has 11 amino acids. CDR3 loop: CASRDTHGYTF. As DNA, the CDR3 is TGTGCCAGCAGGGACACTCATGGCTACACCTTC.

The V call is TRBV4-2, the J call TRBJ2-3, with 9 positions matching TRBD2. Germline V lookup: CDR1 LGHNA, CDR2 YNFKEQ. After removal of 1 base from V and 14 bases from J, the junction contained 16 bases not matched to a gene. This CDR3 spans 16 amino acids. The CDR3 reads CASSQGSGRDNIPRYF. For the CDR3, the DNA is TGTGCCAGCAGCCAAGGTAGCGGGAGAGACAATATACCTCGGTATTTT.